This note documents a single TCR beta chain sequence. Its specificity is unknown. This sample was taken from a study of cytomegalovirus exposure and HLA in healthy donors. V was pared by 5 bases and J by 0 bases, with 17 bases between. Germline V gene data show CDR1 as MDHEN and CDR2 as SYDVKM. The CDR3 is made up of 18 amino acids. 60 Vbeta and 13 Jbeta primers were used in PCR. The repertoire was sequenced with immunoSEQ multiplex PCR; TCRdb's copy has only in-frame clones and lacks some. The repertoire holds approximately 150,000 clones, with just over 65% as singletons. Study-level points and caveats: Later work found that TCR association rates differed between HLA loci; DRB1 had the most and HLA-C the fewest. Productive status was seen about 87% or about 30% of the time for most TCR beta V segments in an earlier analysis. A later analysis linked a missense DCLRE1C variant to TCR beta V- and J-gene trimming.

The TCR comes from a woman aged 60-75 years in good health and CMV-seronegative. The sample taken for sequencing was PBMCs. The V call is TRBV28, the J call TRBJ2-6, with a tentative D call TRBD1 (6 bases). As DNA, the CDR3 is TGTGCCAGCAGTCCCCGGACAGAGACATTCTCTGGGGCCAACGTCCTGACTTTC. Translation: CASSPRTETFSGANVLTF.